Listed here are 23 T cell receptor beta chains from one sample, sequenced in a study of cytomegalovirus exposure and HLA in healthy donors. PCR was performed using 60 Vbeta and 13 Jbeta primers. TCRdb's table, derived via immunoSEQ multiplex PCR, lists solely in-frame clones and lacks some. The sample shows fewer than 40,000 clones, roughly 82% of them seen only once. Sequencing was carried out using PBMCs. The receptor source for this set is a woman aged 18 to 35 in good health and CMV-seronegative.

V usage is TRBV15 and J usage is TRBJ2-1; 8 bases are a match to TRBD2. The germline CDR1 and CDR2 sequences are LNHNV and YYDKDF (reference sequence). Trimming removed 3 bases from V and 7 bases from J; junction bases left unmatched: 8. This CDR3 is 15 amino acids long. This chain's CDR3 is CATSSQRGYGNEQFF. The CDR3 DNA reads TGTGCCACCAGCAGCCAGCGGGGGTATGGGAATGAGCAGTTCTTC.

In regard to this clone: Germline and junction disagree at one end, which may indicate a read error. V usage is TRBV5-5 and J usage is TRBJ1-1; D unclear. This CDR3 is built from 13 residues. Per germline, CDR1 SGHKS and CDR2 YYEKEE (reference sequence). The CDR3 coding sequence is TGTGCCAGCACCTTGGTCGGGGACACTGAAGCTTTCTTT. This translates into CASTLVGDTEAFF. Variable domain in full (rest from reference TRBV5-5 and TRBJ1-1): DAGVTQSPTHLIKTRGQQVTLRCSPISGHKSVSWYQQVLGQGPQFIFQYYEKEERGRGNFPDRFSARQFPNYSSELNVNALLLGDSALYLCASTLVGDTEAFFGQGTRLTVV.

The rearrangement uses TRBV4-1 and TRBJ2-7; 9 bases match TRBD2. This CDR3 region has 15 residues. The germline V gene has CDR1 MGHRA and CDR2 YSYEKL. The V and J ends lost 4 bases and 5 bases, in that order; junction bases with no gene match: 9. The CDR3 nucleotides are TGCGCCAGCAGCCTGGCGGGCGGGGGGGCCCACGAGCAGTACTTC. Translated: CASSLAGGGAHEQYF.

This clone was found once. The chain has TRBV7-6 and TRBJ2-5; D call uncertain. TRBJ2-7 matches the DNA end more closely, so the J call is doubtful. The CDR3 length is 13 residues. Germline loops: CDR1 SGHVS, CDR2 FNYEAQ. The CDR3 spells CASSWQESYEQYF. Written as DNA, the CDR3 is TGTGCCAGCAGCTGGCAGGAATCCTACGAGCAGTACTTC.

The chain links TRBV27 to TRBJ2-2, with TRBD2 as a possible D gene (5 bases). The V and J ends lost 2 bases and 3 bases respectively, with 13 bases between them. Per germline, CDR1 MNHEY and CDR2 SMNVEV (reference sequence). There are 16 residues in the CDR3. CDR3 coding DNA: TGTGCCAGCAGTTTACCCGTGGGAGCCCACACCGGGGAGCTGTTTTTT. Amino acids: CASSLPVGAHTGELFF.

The chain links TRBV29-1 to TRBJ2-2; D is possibly TRBD1 (5 bases). From germline, CDR1 is SQVTM and CDR2 ANQGSEA. V gave up 4 bases and J gave up 5 bases, with 14 bases separating them. The CDR3 is 14 amino acids. The CDR3 nucleotides are TGCAGCGTTGGACCACAGGACATAACCGGGGAGCTGTTTTTT. It codes for CSVGPQDITGELFF.

J is TRBJ2-5 and V is TRBV5-1; possibly TRBD2 for D (6 bases). Gene TRBJ2-7 matches the end of the DNA better, so the J call may be wrong. The CDR3 is made up of 15 amino acids. Germline lookup yields CDR1 SGHRS and CDR2 YFSETQ. The CDR3 reads CASSLGGTEFVEQYF. CDR3 sequence (DNA): TGCGCCAGCAGCTTGGGCGGGACGGAGTTCGTCGAGCAGTACTTC.

The gene calls are TRBV27 and TRBJ1-1, with 8 bases fitting TRBD1. Germline lookup yields CDR1 MNHEY and CDR2 SMNVEV (reference sequence). This CDR3 comprises 14 residues. After removal of 2 bases from V and 7 bases from J, the junction contained 6 bases not matched to a gene. CDR3: CASSLGGQVCEAFF. Written as DNA, the CDR3 is TGTGCCAGCAGTTTAGGGGGACAGGTTTGTGAAGCTTTCTTT.

The chain uses TRBV11-3 and TRBJ1-1, with D possibly matching TRBD1 (6 bases). CDR1 is SGHNT and CDR2 is YENEEA in the germline V gene. The CDR3 is 13 residues long. The V and J ends lost 3 bases and 4 bases respectively, with 9 bases between them. In DNA, the CDR3 is TGTGCCAGCAGCTTCCGACAGGCCACTGAAGCTTTCTTT. Protein: CASSFRQATEAFF.

V usage is TRBV28 and J usage is TRBJ2-7; unclear D gene. Trimming left V 6 bases short and J 5 bases short, with 8 bases between. The CDR3 sequence is 11 residues long. The V gene's germline CDR1 is MDHEN and CDR2 SYDVKM. The CDR3 reads CASSSRDEQYF. The CDR3 DNA follows: TGTGCCAGCAGCTCCCGGGACGAGCAGTACTTC.

CDR3 sequence: CASSFGTGNQPQHF. Here the CDR3 DNA reads TGTGCCAGCAGTTTTGGGACAGGTAATCAGCCCCAGCATTTT. The J gene is TRBJ1-5, the V gene TRBV6-5; TRBD1 aligns across 8 bases. Germline assignment: CDR1 MNHEY and CDR2 SVGAGI. J lost 4 bases, V lost 4 bases, and 3 bases had no gene match. The CDR3 sequence is 14 residues long.

This clone was counted a single time. This chain links TRBV5-1 with TRBJ2-7; 14 nucleotides align to TRBD2. The germline V gene encodes CDR1 SGHRS and CDR2 YFSETQ. V dropped 0 bases and J dropped 5; count of bases not matched to a gene: 1. The CDR3 extends over 15 amino acids. CDR3 sequence reads: CASSLGGLAGDEQYF. CDR3 DNA sequence: TGCGCCAGCAGCTTGGGGGGACTAGCGGGAGACGAGCAGTACTTC.

This clone was observed once. This rearrangement joins TRBV5-4 to TRBJ2-7, with D possibly being TRBD2 (7 bases). This CDR3 contains 15 residues. Germline values: CDR1 SGHNT, CDR2 YYREEE (reference sequence). Trimming stripped 4 bases from V and 0 bases from J, with 14 bases between. The CDR3 spells CASSLGGGASYEQYF. CDR3 nucleotide sequence: TGTGCCAGCAGCCTGGGAGGGGGGGCCTCCTACGAGCAGTACTTC.

This rearrangement joins TRBV6-5 to TRBJ1-2; 7 nucleotides agree with TRBD1. V lost 5 bases to trimming and J lost 4 bases; unmatched junction nucleotides: 10. Germline V gene sequence: CDR1 MNHEY, CDR2 SVGAGI. The length of the CDR3 is 15 residues. The CDR3 DNA reads TGTGCCAGCAGTCGAACCAACAGGGGTATCTATGGCTACACCTTC. Encoded protein: CASSRTNRGIYGYTF.

This clone came up once. This chain joins TRBV25-1 and TRBJ2-7; TRBD1 matches 12 bases. The CDR3 is 18 amino acids. V trimming: 1 base; J trimming: 5 bases; junction bases outside the gene matches: 12. Germline V gene sequence: CDR1 MGHDK, CDR2 SYGVNS. The CDR3 nucleotides read TGTGCCAGCAGTGAATCTGCCCGCCGGGACAGGGGGCTTAACGAGCAGTACTTC. This translates into CASSESARRDRGLNEQYF.

This clone was counted a few times. The genes are TRBV10-3 and TRBJ2-1; D may be TRBD2 (5 bases). Per the germline V gene, CDR1 is ENHRY and CDR2 is SYGVKD. The V gene lost 0 bases and the J gene lost 6 bases, with 6 bases spanning the gap. The CDR3 spans 13 residues. In DNA form, the CDR3 reads TGTGCCATCAGTGAGTCCGCGGGCAATGAGCAGTTCTTC. Encoded protein: CAISESAGNEQFF.

V gene TRBV7-2 combines with J gene TRBJ1-2, with D uncertain. V dropped 4 bases and J dropped 5 bases, with 20 bases sitting between them. The V gene's germline CDR1 is SGHTA and CDR2 FQGNSA. CDR3 length: 16 residues. The CDR3 DNA is TGTGCCAGCAGCTCGCGGGGAACCTCTGGGTTTTATGGCTACACCTTC. Protein: CASSSRGTSGFYGYTF.

This chain connects TRBV5-6 to TRBJ1-4, with TRBD1 identical over 9 bases. Unmatched junction bases numbered 5, after V lost 2 bases and J lost 6 bases. The CDR3 loop spans 15 amino acids. Germline V gene data show CDR1 as SGHDT and CDR2 as YYEEEE. The CDR3 sequence: CASSLQGALYEKLFF. The CDR3, as DNA: TGTGCCAGCAGCTTACAGGGGGCTCTATATGAAAAACTGTTTTTT.

J is TRBJ2-3 and V is TRBV7-6; 8 bases agree with TRBD2. CDR3 length equals 17 residues. Unmatched junction bases numbered 9, after V lost 4 bases and J lost 0 bases. Germline V lookup: CDR1 SGHVS, CDR2 FNYEAQ. The CDR3 DNA reads as TGTGCCAGCAGCTCCCTATTTAGCGGGGATAGCACAGATACGCAGTATTTT. It yields the protein CASSSLFSGDSTDTQYF.

CDR3 protein: CASSEKTGGHTEAFF. Written as DNA, the CDR3 is TGTGCCAGCAGTGAAAAGACAGGGGGACACACTGAAGCTTTCTTT. The chain carries TRBV6-1 and TRBJ1-1, with TRBD1 identical over 9 bases. J gave up 3 bases and V 2 bases, and 4 bases lay outside the gene matches. This CDR3 has 15 residues. Per the germline V gene, CDR1 is MNHNS and CDR2 is SASEGT.

This clone was seen a single time. The chain joins TRBV10-3 to TRBJ1-1, with D perhaps matching TRBD1 (5 bases). Germline V gene lookup returns CDR1 ENHRY and CDR2 SYGVKD. The CDR3 runs to 15 residues. The ends were cut back, 6 bases at V and 3 bases at J, with 17 bases in the middle. DNA for the CDR3: TGTGCCATCAGGAGTAAGGGAACGGGGGACACTGAAGCTTTCTTT. Encoded protein: CAIRSKGTGDTEAFF.

This sequence joins TRBV4-2 and TRBJ1-1; D gene uncertain. The germline V and J ends were trimmed by 0 bases and 1 base, with 15 bases remaining between them. Germline values: CDR1 LGHNA, CDR2 YNFKEQ. CDR3 length: 17 residues. This chain's CDR3 is CASSQDHGGWGNTEAFF. In DNA form, the CDR3 reads TGTGCCAGCAGCCAAGATCATGGAGGATGGGGGAACACTGAAGCTTTCTTT.

This clone has a single count. CDR3 coding DNA: TGTGCCAGCACCTTACAGGGGACAGAATATGGCTACACCTTC. Encoded protein: CASTLQGTEYGYTF. The gene calls are TRBV4-2 and TRBJ1-2, with 7 bases fitting TRBD1. The trim removed 7 bases at V and 5 bases at J, leaving 10 bases unmatched. The CDR3 is 14 residues long. From germline, CDR1 is LGHNA and CDR2 YNFKEQ.